This TCR beta chain derives from a study of T-cell memory formation after mild COVID-19. The 5'RACE method, run with constant-segment primers, produced TCR alpha and TCR beta cDNA libraries (carrying sample barcodes and UMIs). TCRdb fed the 5' RACE reads into MiXCR, producing one record per CDR3 protein. The sample gives about 190,000 distinct CDR3 sequences, approximately 20% of which show up once; about 2.4% is in the top ten. Sequencing input: PBMCs or a T cell subset sorted from them (not recorded which). This clonotype originated in an adult woman who had mild COVID-19 (a few samples of this study predate the infection). Cell type and time point are not known.

The CDR3 DNA follows: TGTGCCAGTTCCGAAGGAGGGGATGGCGAAAAACTGTTTTTT. This gives the protein CASSEGGDGEKLFF. This chain uses TRBV12-3 or TRBV12-4 with TRBJ1-4, with a weak D call TRBD1 (5 bases). The CDR3 runs 14 residues. V lost 9 bases and J 8 bases, leaving 19 bases between the germline ends.